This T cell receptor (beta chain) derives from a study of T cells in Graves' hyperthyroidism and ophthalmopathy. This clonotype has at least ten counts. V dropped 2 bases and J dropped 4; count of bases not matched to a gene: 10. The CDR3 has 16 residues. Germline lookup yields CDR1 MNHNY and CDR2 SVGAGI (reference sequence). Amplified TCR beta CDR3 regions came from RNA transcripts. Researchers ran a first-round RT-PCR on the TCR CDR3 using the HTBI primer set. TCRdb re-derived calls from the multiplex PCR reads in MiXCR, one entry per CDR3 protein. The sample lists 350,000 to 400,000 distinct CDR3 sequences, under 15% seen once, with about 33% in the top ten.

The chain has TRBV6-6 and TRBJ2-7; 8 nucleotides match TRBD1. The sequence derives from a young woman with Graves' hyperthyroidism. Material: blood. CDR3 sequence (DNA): TGTGCCAGCAGTTACGCAGTAGGGACAGGAACATACGAGCAGTACTTC. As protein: CASSYAVGTGTYEQYF.